This TCR beta chain was retrieved from a study of shared clonotypes between healthy human individuals. In the study overall: Each donor's CD8 memory used one plate, CD8 naive two, each CD4 subset three.

Overall study findings and caveats: Generally, estimated richness proved larger in naive subsets than it did in memory subsets. Although depth was large, rarefaction showed that sequencing of the sorted subsets was incomplete.

Worth noting for this clone: The antigen is unknown.

Trimming cost V 0 bases and J 3 bases, with 14 bases left between them. The CDR3 has 16 amino acids. Germline values: CDR1 SGHAT, CDR2 FQNNGV. TCRdb's table, derived via immunoSEQ multiplex PCR, lists solely in-frame clones and lacks some. The top ten hold 0.13% to 0.15% of the sample, which has millions of clones, approximately 94% seen once. The J gene is TRBJ2-5, the V gene TRBV11-2; D is perhaps TRBD2 (6 bases). This TCR derives from a man in his late teens or twenties in good health. Sequencing was done on a sample of naive CD4+ T cells sorted from blood. Specified subset: CD45RA+ positively selected. Written as DNA, the CDR3 is TGTGCCAGCAGCTTAGATAGCGGCACGATGAAAGAGACCCAGTACTTC. Protein: CASSLDSGTMKETQYF.